This passage covers 10 T cell receptor beta chains from one sample sequenced in a study of CD8 T cells in ankylosing spondylitis. TCRdb itself ran the 5' RACE reads through MiXCR, one entry per CDR3 protein. In the table there are 300,000 to 400,000 distinct CDR3 sequences, 14% to 15% of which are singletons. Sequencing was performed on blood, either unsorted or a sorted T cell fraction (not recorded which). The receptors derive from a male donor with ankylosing spondylitis or in good health (not recorded which).

The rearrangement links TRBV2 to TRBJ2-5, with D unclear. Between the trimmed V and J ends, which lost 6 bases and 4 bases, there was a span of 3 bases. The V gene's germline CDR1 is SNHLY and CDR2 FYNNEI. This CDR3 is 10 amino acids long. The CDR3 sequence is CASRRETQYF. CDR3 nucleotides: TGTGCCAGCAGGCGAGAGACCCAGTACTTC.

This clonotype was observed a handful of times. This chain links TRBV6-5 with TRBJ2-7, with a weak D call TRBD2 (6 bases). Germline-derived CDR1 and CDR2 are MNHEY and SVGAGI. The CDR3 has 15 residues. Deletions cut 0 bases from V and 7 bases from J, with 16 bases between. In DNA form, the CDR3 reads TGTGCCAGCAGTTACTCGGGGGGAAAAGGAACGGAGCAGTACTTC. It encodes CASSYSGGKGTEQYF.

This clonotype was seen at least ten times. The chain carries TRBV4-2 and TRBJ1-1; D call uncertain. The germline V gene has CDR1 LGHNA and CDR2 YNFKEQ. V lost 4 bases and J 3 bases, leaving 9 bases between the germline ends. The CDR3 is 13 residues long. The CDR3 DNA is TGTGCCAGCAGCCCAACAGCCTACACTGAAGCTTTCTTT. Translation gives CASSPTAYTEAFF.

This clonotype appeared a few times. The J gene is TRBJ2-1, the V gene TRBV20-1, with 11 bases identical to TRBD2. This CDR3 is built from 13 residues. The junction had 6 bases not matched to a gene; V was cut back by 6 bases and J by 8 bases. Germline-derived CDR1 and CDR2 are DFQATT and SNEGSKA (reference sequence). The CDR3, as DNA: TGCAGTGCCCCTAGCGGGAGGCTCGATGAGCAGTTCTTC. Translated: CSAPSGRLDEQFF.

The chain recombines TRBV12-3 or TRBV12-4 with TRBJ2-1; no clear D gene. This CDR3 is 12 amino acids long. Trimming left V 6 bases short and J 6 bases short, with 9 bases between. CDR3 sequence (DNA): TGTGCCAGCAGCCTACACGGCAATGAGCAGTTCTTC. Protein sequence: CASSLHGNEQFF.

Only a few counts were recorded for this clonotype. The rearrangement links TRBV5-1 to TRBJ2-1, with D possibly matching TRBD1 (5 bases). V lost 0 bases, J lost 6 bases, and 16 bases lay in between. CDR1 is SGHRS, CDR2 YFSETQ, per germline. The CDR3 contains 16 residues. As DNA, the CDR3 is TGCGCCAGCAGCTTGGTTTTAGGCAGGGTAGGCAATGAGCAGTTCTTC. Amino acid sequence: CASSLVLGRVGNEQFF.

The V and J genes are TRBV2 and TRBJ2-5, with TRBD1 matching over 7 bases. V lost 7 bases, J lost 1 base, and 6 bases stayed unmatched. Germline values: CDR1 SNHLY, CDR2 FYNNEI. This CDR3 contains 14 residues. CDR3 nucleotide sequence: TGTGCCAGCAAACCGACAGGGCCCCAAGAGACCCAGTACTTC. Protein: CASKPTGPQETQYF.

The V call is TRBV4-2, the J call TRBJ2-7, with D tentatively TRBD2 (6 bases). The CDR3 consists of 18 residues. V was clipped by 1 base and J by 2 bases, with 21 bases between them. In germline, CDR1 is LGHNA, CDR2 YNFKEQ. The CDR3 is CASSQGFGGNSVTYEQYF. DNA for the CDR3: TGTGCCAGCAGCCAAGGTTTTGGGGGGAATAGCGTCACCTACGAGCAGTACTTC.

The V gene is TRBV12-3 or TRBV12-4, the J gene TRBJ2-1; TRBD2 might be the D (5 bases). The CDR3 extends over 11 amino acids. Trimming took off 5 bases at V and 9 bases at J, with 8 bases between the two ends. CDR3 residues: CASSRTREQFF. The CDR3 DNA follows: TGTGCCAGCAGTCGGACTCGTGAGCAGTTCTTC.

There are a few counts of this clonotype. This chain links TRBV4-1 with TRBJ2-7; weak D call: TRBD1 (5 bases). V gave up 4 bases and J gave up 1 base, with 14 bases separating them. The CDR3 has 15 amino acids. From germline, CDR1 is MGHRA and CDR2 YSYEKL. The CDR3 DNA sequence: TGCGCCAGCAGCCTCGCCAGGGATAAATCCTACGAGCAGTACTTC. It codes for CASSLARDKSYEQYF.